This T cell receptor (beta chain) was captured by sequencing in a study of blood T cell repertoires in COVID-19. In the study overall: Collection of acute and convalescent COVID-19 samples took place in the United States, Italy and Spain. Sample material is recorded as cDNA or gDNA derived from T cells, B-cell-depleted T cells, or PBMCs.

The germline V gene has CDR1 MDHEN and CDR2 SYDVKM. This CDR3 has 14 amino acids. V lost 5 bases and J lost 4, with 14 bases in between. Seattle researchers signed up patients amid active infection and tracked them longitudinally. Assay used: immunoSEQ multiplex PCR; TCRdb lists only in-frame clones, some missing. In the table there are 300,000 to 400,000 clones, about 90% of which are singletons. The rearrangement links TRBV28 to TRBJ1-1, with D possibly being TRBD1 (5 bases). The source material was peripheral blood. This TCR was sampled from an older woman with COVID-19, enrolled during active disease. The CDR3, as DNA: TGTGCCAGCAGTATGACAGTGGCAGGCACTGAAGCTTTCTTT. Its protein is CASSMTVAGTEAFF. Using reference TRBV28 and TRBJ1-1 for the parts outside the CDR3, the full variable domain is DVKVTQSSRYLVKRTGEKVFLECVQDMDHENMFWYRQDPGLGLRLIYFSYDVKMKEKGDIPEGYSVSREKKERFSLILESASTNQTSMYLCASSMTVAGTEAFFGQGTRLTVV.